Shown below are 25 T cell receptor beta chains from a single sample sequenced in a study of T cell responses to AZD1222 COVID-19 vaccine. Measured with immunoSEQ multiplex PCR; TCRdb has only the in-frame clones, and not every one. Of around 130,000 clones listed, more than 70% are singletons. Material: peripheral blood, obtained 28 days after the second AZD1222 dose. The source of these receptors is an adult who received the AZD1222 COVID-19 vaccine.

The chain couples TRBV29-1 to TRBJ2-2; either TRBD1 or TRBD2 may fit D (5 bases each). Germline lookup yields CDR1 SQVTM and CDR2 ANQGSEA. Trimming left V 3 bases short and J 4 bases short, with 12 bases between. This CDR3 is built from 14 residues. The chain's CDR3 is CSVESRDRTGELFF. DNA for the CDR3: TGCAGCGTTGAGAGCAGGGACCGCACCGGGGAGCTGTTTTTT.

This clone was counted once. The chain uses TRBV5-1 and TRBJ2-5, with TRBD1 matching 8 bases. The V gene end was trimmed by 7 bases and the J gene end by 1 base; junction bases not matched to a gene: 12. Germline V CDR1 and CDR2: SGHRS, YFSETQ. CDR3 size: 16 residues. This CDR3 reads CASAPTFTGGQETQYF. The CDR3 DNA sequence: TGCGCCAGCGCTCCCACCTTTACAGGGGGCCAAGAGACCCAGTACTTC.

V and J are TRBV18 and TRBJ1-3; unclear D gene. V dropped 3 bases and J dropped 1 base, with 10 bases sitting between them. There are 15 residues in the CDR3. The germline gives CDR1 KGHSH, CDR2 LQKENI. The CDR3 is CASSPVAVSGNTIYF. CDR3 nucleotide sequence: TGTGCCAGCTCACCTGTCGCAGTTTCTGGAAACACCATATATTTT.

The chain is built from TRBV7-2 and TRBJ1-3, with D uncertain. CDR1 SGHTA and CDR2 FQGNSA come from the germline V gene. Trimming took 3 bases from V and 0 from J, leaving 9 bases between them. The CDR3 sequence is 15 residues long. The CDR3 is CASSFEAYSGNTIYF. DNA of the CDR3: TGTGCCAGCAGCTTCGAAGCTTACTCTGGAAACACCATATATTTT.

This chain joins TRBV7-6 and TRBJ2-5, with TRBD2 identical over 7 bases. V trimming: 5 bases; J trimming: 7 bases; junction bases outside the gene matches: 19. Looked up from germline, CDR1 is SGHVS and CDR2 is FNYEAQ. CDR3 length equals 17 residues. Here the CDR3 DNA reads TGTGCCAGCAGCCGCAATGCCCCGGGAGGCGTTTTTGGGACCCAGTACTTC. Translation gives CASSRNAPGGVFGTQYF. Combining the CDR3 with reference TRBV7-6 and TRBJ2-5 gives the whole variable domain GAGVSQSPRYKVTKRGQDVALRCDPISGHVSLYWYRQALGQGPEFLTYFNYEAQQDKSGLPNDRFSAERPEGSISTLTIQRTEQRDSAMYRCASSRNAPGGVFGTQYFGPGTRLLVL.

The rearrangement joins TRBV19 to TRBJ1-1; D remains unclear. The CDR3 extends over 13 amino acids. The germline V gene encodes CDR1 LNHDA and CDR2 SQIVND (reference sequence). V was clipped by 5 bases and J by 1 base, with 8 bases between them. The CDR3 protein is CASSLSRNTEAFF. CDR3 in DNA: TGTGCCAGTAGTCTCTCGCGGAACACTGAAGCTTTCTTT.

V is TRBV7-2 and J is TRBJ2-1; D is unresolved. CDR1 SGHTA and CDR2 FQGNSA come from the germline V gene. With 1 base removed from V and 0 bases from J, the gap between germline ends came to 4 bases. This CDR3 has 14 amino acids. The CDR3, as DNA: TGTGCCAGCAGCTTAGGGAGCTCCTACAATGAGCAGTTCTTC. Translation: CASSLGSSYNEQFF.

J is TRBJ1-5 and V is TRBV28, with TRBD1 matching over 10 bases. The CDR3 extends over 18 amino acids. CDR1 is MDHEN, CDR2 SYDVKM, per germline. Germline trimming cut 2 bases from V and 2 bases from J; bases unmatched to any gene: 9. CDR3 in DNA: TGTGCCAGCAGTTTACCCCCCTCCGGGACAGGGGGCAATCAGCCCCAGCATTTT. Translating gives CASSLPPSGTGGNQPQHF.

The gene calls are TRBV2 and TRBJ1-5; D is uncertain. Germline CDR1 reads SNHLY; CDR2 reads FYNNEI. The V end lost 7 bases, the J end lost 0 bases, and 10 bases lay between the germline ends. The CDR3 totals 14 residues. CDR3 in amino acids: CASTSPPSNQPQHF. In nucleotides, the CDR3 is TGTGCCAGCACGTCACCCCCTAGCAATCAGCCCCAGCATTTT.

This chain connects TRBV7-2 to TRBJ1-3, with unresolved D. This CDR3 is built from 12 residues. CDR1 is SGHTA and CDR2 is FQGNSA in the germline V gene. V was trimmed by 2 bases and J by 4 bases, leaving 3 bases between them. CDR3 residues: CASSLRGNTIYF. CDR3 nucleotides: TGTGCCAGCAGCTTAAGAGGAAACACCATATATTTT.

The V gene is TRBV12-3 or TRBV12-4, the J gene TRBJ2-5, with D uncertain. The ends were cut back, 2 bases at V and 3 bases at J, with 7 bases in the middle. The CDR3 runs to 13 residues. The DNA of the CDR3 is TGTGCCAGCAGTTTACGTACGAAAGAGACCCAGTACTTC. This translates into CASSLRTKETQYF.

The genes are TRBV2 and TRBJ1-2; D may be TRBD1 (5 bases). Trimming pared 3 bases from V and 3 bases from J, leaving 8 bases between. CDR1 is SNHLY and CDR2 is FYNNEI in the germline V gene. This CDR3 spans 13 amino acids. The CDR3 nucleotides are TGTGCCAGCAGTGATCGGGGCTACTATGGCTACACCTTC. The encoded protein is CASSDRGYYGYTF.

This clone was recorded once. The chain joins TRBV28 to TRBJ1-1; D is undetermined. V was clipped by 3 bases and J by 12 bases, with 8 bases between them. Germline V gene lookup returns CDR1 MDHEN and CDR2 SYDVKM. CDR3 length equals 10 residues. CDR3 nucleotide sequence: TGTGCCAGCAGTTTTTATTTTACTTTCTTT. It specifies CASSFYFTFF.

The chain is built from TRBV7-9 and TRBJ2-3; D is ambiguous. From germline, CDR1 is SEHNR and CDR2 FQNEAQ (reference sequence). V was trimmed by 0 bases and J by 0 bases, leaving 16 bases between them. The length of the CDR3 is 18 residues. The CDR3 sequence is CASSLAQQSPPSTDTQYF. CDR3 nucleotide sequence: TGTGCCAGCAGCTTAGCACAACAAAGCCCGCCTAGCACAGATACGCAGTATTTT.

The chain links TRBV30 to TRBJ1-2; D perhaps matches TRBD1 (6 bases). Germline V gives CDR1 GTSNPN, CDR2 SVGIG (reference sequence). V lost 3 bases to trimming and J lost 6 bases, with 11 bases between them. CDR3 length equals 12 residues. CDR3 sequence reads: CAWSQGGDGYTF. CDR3 nucleotide sequence: TGTGCCTGGAGCCAAGGGGGGGATGGCTACACCTTC.

The CDR3 loop is CASSSGTGDYEQYF. CDR3 sequence (DNA): TGTGCCAGCAGCTCCGGGACGGGGGACTACGAGCAGTACTTC. This rearrangement joins TRBV11-3 to TRBJ2-7, with D tentatively TRBD2 (6 bases). This CDR3 comprises 14 residues. Germline V CDR1 and CDR2: SGHNT, YENEEA. The V and J ends lost 4 bases and 3 bases respectively, with 13 bases between them. Looking up the rest from reference TRBV11-3 and TRBJ2-7 gives the full variable domain: EAGVVQSPRYKIIEKKQPVAFWCNPISGHNTLYWYLQNLGQGPELLIRYENEEAVDDSQLPKDRFSAERLKGVDSTLKIQPAELGDSAVYLCASSSGTGDYEQYFGPGTRLTVT.

The V gene is TRBV5-1, the J gene TRBJ2-1; no definite D call. The CDR3 has 14 amino acids. Trimming left V 5 bases short and J 2 bases short, with 11 bases between. Germline CDR1 reads SGHRS; CDR2 reads YFSETQ. The CDR3 sequence is CASSGSRTYNEQFF. CDR3 in DNA: TGCGCCAGCAGTGGCTCCCGAACCTACAATGAGCAGTTCTTC.

The chain employs TRBV7-8 and TRBJ2-3; D is undetermined. Trimming left V 5 bases short and J 2 bases short, with 5 bases between. There are 12 residues in the CDR3. The germline gives CDR1 SGHVS, CDR2 FQNEAQ. CDR3 coding DNA: TGTGCCAGCAGCCCAAACACAGATACGCAGTATTTT. Its protein is CASSPNTDTQYF.

This clone occurred a few times. V is TRBV23-1 and J is TRBJ1-5; D is uncertain. TRBV23-1 is an open reading frame, and its role is uncertain. Trimming removed 6 bases from V and 7 bases from J, with 22 bases in between. The CDR3 spans 16 residues. This CDR3 reads CASSDFFSAGSQPQHF. The CDR3 DNA reads TGCGCCAGCAGCGACTTCTTCTCCGCGGGCTCGCAGCCCCAGCATTTT.

The rearrangement links TRBV30 to TRBJ1-6, with TRBD1 as a possible D gene (5 bases). The V gene's germline CDR1 is GTSNPN and CDR2 SVGIG (reference sequence). The CDR3 spans 12 residues. V lost 8 bases and J 3 bases, leaving 8 bases between the germline ends. This CDR3 reads CARGGYNSPLHF. CDR3 sequence (DNA): TGTGCCCGGGGGGGCTATAATTCACCCCTCCACTTT.

This clone was seen a single time. The chain recombines TRBV28 with TRBJ1-2; D is uncertain. The V end was cut by 6 bases, the J end by 0 bases, with 11 bases between. CDR1 and CDR2 from the germline V gene are MDHEN and SYDVKM. This CDR3 has 14 residues. DNA of the CDR3: TGTGCCAGCAGCTCGTCCGGTGCTAACTATGGCTACACCTTC. It codes for CASSSSGANYGYTF.

This clone was observed a few times. The V call is TRBV5-4, the J call TRBJ1-3, with D unresolved. Per germline, CDR1 SGHNT and CDR2 YYREEE (reference sequence). Deletions cut 4 bases from V and 0 bases from J, with 14 bases between. CDR3 size: 16 residues. CDR3 bases: TGTGCCAGCAGCCGCGGTCTGATCTCCTCTGGAAACACCATATATTTT. Translation gives CASSRGLISSGNTIYF. The full variable domain, its missing parts supplied by reference TRBV5-4 and TRBJ1-3, is ETGVTQSPTHLIKTRGQQVTLRCSSQSGHNTVSWYQQALGQGPQFIFQYYREEENGRGNFPPRFSGLQFPNYSSELNVNALELDDSALYLCASSRGLISSGNTIYFGEGSWLTVV.

This chain connects TRBV6-4 to TRBJ2-2; 10 bases align to TRBD2. CDR1 is MRHNA, CDR2 SNTAGT, per germline. This CDR3 region has 13 residues. V gave up 8 bases and J gave up 5 bases; unmatched junction bases: 2. Written as DNA, the CDR3 is TGTGCCAGCCAAGCGGGAGGGACCGGGGAGCTGTTTTTT. This translates into CASQAGGTGELFF.

The CDR3 is CASSLTGGSPYRGYTF. The CDR3 DNA sequence: TGTGCCAGCAGCCTCACAGGGGGCAGTCCCTACCGGGGCTACACCTTC. This rearrangement joins TRBV7-2 to TRBJ1-2; the match to TRBD1 covers 9 bases. The CDR3 spans 16 residues. Germline-derived CDR1 and CDR2 are SGHTA and FQGNSA. With V trimmed by 5 bases and J by 8 bases, 15 bases remained unmatched. Together with reference TRBV7-2 and TRBJ1-2, the CDR3 gives the full variable domain: GAGVSQSPSNKVTEKGKDVELRCDPISGHTALYWYRQSLGQGLEFLIYFQGNSAPDKSGLPSDRFSAERTGGSVSTLTIQRTQQEDSAVYLCASSLTGGSPYRGYTFGSGTRLTVV.

The chain combines TRBV11-3 with TRBJ2-1; 8 positions agree with TRBD2. The junction had 2 bases not matched to a gene; V was cut back by 5 bases and J by 2 bases. The CDR3 spans 14 residues. Germline assignment: CDR1 SGHNT and CDR2 YENEEA. This chain's CDR3 is CASSRRGAYNEQFF. The CDR3 DNA reads TGTGCCAGCAGCCGGCGGGGGGCCTACAATGAGCAGTTCTTC.